This T cell receptor beta chain comes out of a study of blood T cell repertoires in COVID-19. Study summary: Sources were T cells, B-cell-depleted T cells, or PBMCs; the material itself was cDNA or gDNA.

Trimming at V came to 5 bases and at J to 8 bases, leaving 3 bases not matched to a gene. The CDR3 loop spans 13 amino acids. Germline V gene data show CDR1 as LNHDA and CDR2 as SQIVND (reference sequence). Per the authors' pipeline: Amplified reference gene primers provided the basis for estimating nucleated cell counts. This table comes from immunoSEQ multiplex PCR, and its TCRdb copy is limited to in-frame clones, with some not included. The D gene and trimming were derived from the DNA, and the V and J assignments and clone size from that table. The data contain a few hundred thousand clones, more than 85% of them singletons.

This TCR came from a woman between 45 and 60 years old with COVID-19, enrolled during active disease. The sample taken for sequencing was peripheral blood. V usage is TRBV19 and J usage is TRBJ2-1; 10 nucleotides line up with TRBD1. CDR3 residues: CASSLDRGDEQFF. The CDR3 DNA reads TGTGCCAGTAGTTTGGACAGGGGGGATGAGCAGTTCTTC. Full variable domain (missing parts from reference TRBV19 and TRBJ2-1): DGGITQSPKYLFRKEGQNVTLSCEQNLNHDAMYWYRQDPGQGLRLIYYSQIVNDFQKGDIAEGYSVSREKKESFPLTVTSAQKNPTAFYLCASSLDRGDEQFFGPGTRLTVL.